What follows is one T cell receptor (beta chain) and its context. Its antigen is unknown. This sample was taken from a study of identical twins. Study results and caveats: Models underestimated how often monozygotic twins shared out-of-frame TCR alpha. Analyses of zero insertions could be partly confounded by invariant MAIT and iNKT cells.

TCRdb processed the 5' RACE reads anew with MiXCR; each CDR3 protein has one entry. Here the sample spans about 690,000 distinct CDR3 sequences, 5.5% to 6.5% being singletons. This CDR3 contains 15 residues. Germline trimming cut 1 base from V and 4 bases from J; bases unmatched to any gene: 2. Germline V gene data show CDR1 as DFQATT and CDR2 as SNEGSKA (reference sequence). Input material: naive T cells sorted from blood. This receptor was obtained from a man aged 18-30 years in good health. The chain uses TRBV20-1 and TRBJ2-2; 11 bases are a match to TRBD2. The CDR3 DNA reads as TGCAGTGCTAGAGTTCTAGCGGGAGGCACCGGGGAGCTGTTTTTT. Protein sequence: CSARVLAGGTGELFF.